A single sample is the source of the 25 T cell receptor beta chains below, sequenced in a study of blood T cell repertoires in COVID-19. Method: immunoSEQ multiplex PCR; TCRdb's copy keeps in-frame clones and lacks some. Of tens of thousands of clones in the sample, roughly 91% were seen once. The source material was peripheral blood. The receptors stem from a woman aged 50 to 65 in a cohort sampled during active COVID-19.

V is TRBV4-1 and J is TRBJ1-1; 9 nucleotides align to TRBD1. The CDR3 sequence is 17 residues long. Germline V gene lookup returns CDR1 MGHRA and CDR2 YSYEKL. V lost 1 base and J lost 0; bases outside the gene matches: 6. This chain's CDR3 is CASSQAGQGLMNTEAFF. The CDR3 bases are TGCGCCAGCAGCCAAGCGGGACAGGGTCTTATGAACACTGAAGCTTTCTTT.

The chain joins TRBV10-3 to TRBJ2-7; weak D call: TRBD1 (6 bases). Germline values: CDR1 ENHRY, CDR2 SYGVKD. The CDR3 sequence is 12 residues long. CDR3 region: CATGGQNYEQYF. In DNA form, the CDR3 reads TGTGCTACCGGAGGACAGAATTACGAGCAGTACTTC.

The chain joins TRBV5-1 to TRBJ2-6; TRBD1 matches at 8 bases. V dropped 4 bases and J dropped 0; count of bases not matched to a gene: 12. Germline loops: CDR1 SGHRS, CDR2 YFSETQ. The CDR3 spans 19 residues. The CDR3 here is CASSPRTGRLDSGANVLTF. The CDR3 nucleotides are TGCGCCAGCAGCCCCAGGACAGGGCGCTTGGACTCTGGGGCCAACGTCCTGACTTTC.

This clone was seen a single time. The chain has TRBV7-9 and TRBJ2-1; tentative D call: TRBD2 (5 bases). Between the trimmed V and J ends, which lost 5 bases and 6 bases, there was a span of 14 bases. This CDR3 comprises 14 residues. Germline CDR1 and CDR2: SEHNR and FQNEAQ (reference sequence). This chain's CDR3 is CASSLMEVANEQFF. The CDR3 DNA reads as TGTGCCAGCAGCCTCATGGAGGTAGCCAATGAGCAGTTCTTC.

This chain connects TRBV10-3 to TRBJ2-1; 12 positions agree with TRBD2. The CDR3 is 15 amino acids. The germline gives CDR1 ENHRY, CDR2 SYGVKD. With 3 bases clipped from V and 9 bases from J, the junction kept 6 bases outside the gene matches. The CDR3, as DNA: TGTGCCATCAGTGAAAGGGAACTAGCGGGGGGTGAGCAGTTCTTC. This codes for CAISERELAGGEQFF.

The V gene is TRBV9, the J gene TRBJ2-5, with 7 bases that match TRBD2. This CDR3 spans 13 amino acids. Germline CDR1 is SGDLS and CDR2 is YYNGEE. V lost 0 bases, J lost 14 bases, and 10 bases stayed unmatched. The CDR3 nucleotides read TGTGCCAGCAGCGTAGGGTCAAGCGGGGTTAACTACTTC. Residues: CASSVGSSGVNYF.

The gene calls are TRBV3-1 (or the pseudogene TRBV3-2) and TRBJ2-5; D not resolved. The CDR3 has 12 residues. Germline loops: CDR1 LGHDT, CDR2 YNNKEL (reference sequence). V lost 0 bases to trimming and J lost 9 bases, with 8 bases between them. The CDR3 DNA reads TGTGCCAGCAGCCAAGATCCCCCAGCCCAGTACTTC. It is translated as CASSQDPPAQYF.

The chain joins TRBV18 to TRBJ1-2; no definite D call. There are 12 residues in the CDR3. V lost 0 bases and J lost 7, with 6 bases in between. CDR1 is KGHSH and CDR2 is LQKENI in the germline V gene. CDR3 coding DNA: TGTGCCAGCTCACCACCCGAGGGTGGCTACACCTTC. This sequence encodes CASSPPEGGYTF.

V and J are TRBV21-1 and TRBJ2-3; TRBD1, the table's D call, lacks a check against the DNA. TRBV21-1 is noted as a pseudogene. The CDR3 is made up of 15 amino acids. CDR3 residues: CARPIPGHFTDTQYF. CDR3 bases: TGTGCCAGGCCGATACCGGGACACTTCACAGATACGCAGTATTTT.

V usage is TRBV5-1 and J usage is TRBJ1-6, with D possibly being TRBD1 (5 bases). The CDR3 is made up of 15 amino acids. The V end lost 0 bases, the J end lost 6 bases, and 10 bases lay between the germline ends. Germline CDR1 and CDR2: SGHRS and YFSETQ. The CDR3 reads CASSLADIANSPLHF. CDR3 DNA sequence: TGCGCCAGCAGCTTGGCGGACATCGCTAATTCACCCCTCCACTTT.

This clone was counted a few times. V usage is TRBV27 and J usage is TRBJ1-2; D not resolved. Trimming cost V 4 bases and J 0 bases, with 6 bases left between them. Germline V gene lookup returns CDR1 MNHEY and CDR2 SMNVEV (reference sequence). The CDR3 runs to 13 residues. The CDR3 region has the DNA TGTGCCAGCAGTTCCTATCCTAACTATGGCTACACCTTC. Protein product: CASSSYPNYGYTF.

The chain joins TRBV19 to TRBJ1-4, with D tentatively TRBD1 (5 bases). V lost 2 bases, J lost 8 bases, and 12 bases lay in between. Germline CDR1 LNHDA, CDR2 SQIVND (reference sequence). There are 14 residues in the CDR3. The CDR3 DNA reads TGTGCCAGTAGTATACGTGGGGCCGGCGAAAAACTGTTTTTT. Its translation is CASSIRGAGEKLFF. The full variable domain, its missing parts supplied by reference TRBV19 and TRBJ1-4, is DGGITQSPKYLFRKEGQNVTLSCEQNLNHDAMYWYRQDPGQGLRLIYYSQIVNDFQKGDIAEGYSVSREKKESFPLTVTSAQKNPTAFYLCASSIRGAGEKLFFGSGTQLSVL.

The chain has TRBV28 and TRBJ2-7, with TRBD2 matching over 7 bases. The germline V gene encodes CDR1 MDHEN and CDR2 SYDVKM. Trimming removed 6 bases from V and 4 bases from J; junction bases left unmatched: 12. The CDR3 sequence is 15 residues long. The CDR3 nucleotides are TGTGCCAGCAGCTTCGGACTAGGCAGTGGATACGAGCAGTACTTC. This encodes CASSFGLGSGYEQYF. Together with reference TRBV28 and TRBJ2-7, the CDR3 gives the full variable domain: DVKVTQSSRYLVKRTGEKVFLECVQDMDHENMFWYRQDPGLGLRLIYFSYDVKMKEKGDIPEGYSVSREKKERFSLILESASTNQTSMYLCASSFGLGSGYEQYFGPGTRLTVT.

The chain is built from TRBV19 and TRBJ2-7, with 11 nucleotides matching TRBD1. The V and J ends lost 10 bases and 3 bases, in that order; junction bases with no gene match: 5. Germline CDR1 is LNHDA and CDR2 is SQIVND (reference sequence). The CDR3 consists of 13 residues. CDR3 nucleotide sequence: TGTGCCACTAGGGACAGGGGGAGCTACGAGCAGTACTTC. This encodes CATRDRGSYEQYF. The whole variable domain, filled in from reference TRBV19 and TRBJ2-7, reads DGGITQSPKYLFRKEGQNVTLSCEQNLNHDAMYWYRQDPGQGLRLIYYSQIVNDFQKGDIAEGYSVSREKKESFPLTVTSAQKNPTAFYLCATRDRGSYEQYFGPGTRLTVT.

V usage is TRBV27 and J usage is TRBJ2-7, with 11 positions matching TRBD1. The V segment lost 5 bases and the J segment 4 bases; nucleotides outside the gene matches: 7. From germline, CDR1 is MNHEY and CDR2 SMNVEV (reference sequence). The CDR3 extends over 15 amino acids. Here the CDR3 reads CASSRLGQGAYEQYF. Here the CDR3 DNA reads TGTGCCAGCAGTCGCCTCGGACAGGGGGCGTACGAGCAGTACTTC.

The rearrangement joins TRBV6-1 to TRBJ2-7, with D maybe TRBD2 (5 bases). Trimming shortened V by 2 bases and J by 2 bases, and 13 bases separated the two germline ends. The V gene's germline CDR1 is MNHNS and CDR2 SASEGT. The CDR3 has 15 amino acids. Written as DNA, the CDR3 is TGTGCCAGCAGTGAATCCGGGGATTCTGCCTACGAGCAGTACTTC. Translation gives CASSESGDSAYEQYF.

The chain has TRBV3-1 (or the pseudogene TRBV3-2) and TRBJ2-7; a weak D match, TRBD2 (6 bases). Germline V gives CDR1 LGHDT, CDR2 YNNKEL (reference sequence). Trimming took off 2 bases at V and 2 bases at J, with 10 bases between the two ends. The CDR3 consists of 14 residues. The CDR3 is CASSQLEGPYEQYF. The CDR3 coding sequence is TGTGCCAGCAGCCAATTGGAGGGCCCCTACGAGCAGTACTTC.

The chain recombines TRBV6-1 with TRBJ1-2; 7 bases align to TRBD1. V trimming: 1 base; J trimming: 8 bases; junction bases outside the gene matches: 7. Germline V gives CDR1 MNHNS, CDR2 SASEGT. The CDR3 contains 14 residues. As DNA, the CDR3 is TGTGCCAGCAGTGAAGTTGGCAGGGGGAACGGCTACACCTTC. Translated, it gives CASSEVGRGNGYTF.

The V and J genes are TRBV19 and TRBJ1-4; 10 bases agree with TRBD1. CDR3 length equals 16 residues. Looked up from germline, CDR1 is LNHDA and CDR2 is SQIVND (reference sequence). V was pared by 0 bases and J by 7 bases, with 5 bases of the junction left unmatched. CDR3 nucleotide sequence: TGTGCCAGTAGTATAGATCTTGACAGGGGGCGTGAAAAACTGTTTTTT. Protein: CASSIDLDRGREKLFF.

This sequence joins TRBV4-2 and TRBJ2-3, with 9 positions matching TRBD2. The CDR3 has 15 amino acids. Per germline, CDR1 LGHNA and CDR2 YNFKEQ. Trimming took 0 bases from V and 10 from J; bases not matched to a gene: 8. The CDR3 loop reads CASSQEASGVIAQYF. The CDR3 region has the DNA TGTGCCAGCAGCCAAGAGGCTAGCGGGGTGATTGCGCAGTATTTT.

The J gene is TRBJ1-2, the V gene TRBV7-8; D uncertain. V lost 3 bases and J 4 bases, leaving 18 bases between the germline ends. Germline assignment: CDR1 SGHVS and CDR2 FQNEAQ. This CDR3 has 16 residues. DNA for the CDR3: TGTGCCAGCAGCTTTTATCTGGGAGGAGGAGGCTATGGCTACACCTTC. Translated: CASSFYLGGGGYGYTF. Full variable domain (outside the CDR3, taken from reference TRBV7-8 and TRBJ1-2): GAGVSQSPRYKVAKRGQDVALRCDPISGHVSLFWYQQALGQGPEFLTYFQNEAQLDKSGLPSDRFFAERPEGSVSTLKIQRTQQEDSAVYLCASSFYLGGGGYGYTFGSGTRLTVV.

The rearrangement uses TRBV7-3 and TRBJ2-1, with D perhaps TRBD2 (7 bases). CDR1 and CDR2 from the germline V gene are SGHTA and FQGTGA. The CDR3 is 12 amino acids. The ends were cut back, 5 bases at V and 14 bases at J, with 16 bases in the middle. The CDR3 spells CASSPGGPSKFF. DNA for the CDR3: TGTGCCAGCAGCCCCGGGGGGCCCAGTAAGTTCTTC.

The chain couples TRBV20-1 to TRBJ1-1; D remains ambiguous. V was cut by 6 bases and J by 1 base, with 6 bases left in between. The CDR3 covers 11 residues. Germline lookup yields CDR1 DFQATT and CDR2 SNEGSKA (reference sequence). CDR3 region: CSATTNTEAFF. The CDR3 DNA sequence: TGCAGTGCCACAACGAACACTGAAGCTTTCTTT.

V and J are TRBV9 and TRBJ2-5; 9 bases are a match to TRBD2. CDR3 length: 15 residues. CDR1 is SGDLS, CDR2 YYNGEE, per germline. V gave up 2 bases and J gave up 5 bases; unmatched junction bases: 7. DNA of the CDR3: TGTGCCAGCAGCGTTAGTGCGGGGGGGGAGGAGACCCAGTACTTC. Translated: CASSVSAGGEETQYF.

The chain recombines TRBV19 with TRBJ1-5; 9 positions match TRBD1. Germline loops: CDR1 LNHDA, CDR2 SQIVND (reference sequence). The CDR3 sequence is 15 residues long. V lost 6 bases, J lost 1 base, and 4 bases stayed unmatched. This chain's CDR3 is CASRIQGASNQPQHF. The CDR3 DNA reads as TGTGCCAGTAGGATACAGGGGGCCAGCAATCAGCCCCAGCATTTT.